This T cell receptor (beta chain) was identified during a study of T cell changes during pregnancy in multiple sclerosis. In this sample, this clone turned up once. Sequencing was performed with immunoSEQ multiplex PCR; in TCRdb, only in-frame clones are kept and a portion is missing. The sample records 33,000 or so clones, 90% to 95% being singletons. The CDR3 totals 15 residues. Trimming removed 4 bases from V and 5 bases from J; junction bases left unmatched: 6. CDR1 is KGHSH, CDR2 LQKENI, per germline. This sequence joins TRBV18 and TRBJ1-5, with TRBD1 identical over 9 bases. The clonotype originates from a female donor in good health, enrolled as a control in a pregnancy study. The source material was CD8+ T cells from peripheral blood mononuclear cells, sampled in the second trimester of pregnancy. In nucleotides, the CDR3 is TGTGCCAGCTCACGGGGACAGGGAGGGGATCAGCCCCAGCATTTT. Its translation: CASSRGQGGDQPQHF.